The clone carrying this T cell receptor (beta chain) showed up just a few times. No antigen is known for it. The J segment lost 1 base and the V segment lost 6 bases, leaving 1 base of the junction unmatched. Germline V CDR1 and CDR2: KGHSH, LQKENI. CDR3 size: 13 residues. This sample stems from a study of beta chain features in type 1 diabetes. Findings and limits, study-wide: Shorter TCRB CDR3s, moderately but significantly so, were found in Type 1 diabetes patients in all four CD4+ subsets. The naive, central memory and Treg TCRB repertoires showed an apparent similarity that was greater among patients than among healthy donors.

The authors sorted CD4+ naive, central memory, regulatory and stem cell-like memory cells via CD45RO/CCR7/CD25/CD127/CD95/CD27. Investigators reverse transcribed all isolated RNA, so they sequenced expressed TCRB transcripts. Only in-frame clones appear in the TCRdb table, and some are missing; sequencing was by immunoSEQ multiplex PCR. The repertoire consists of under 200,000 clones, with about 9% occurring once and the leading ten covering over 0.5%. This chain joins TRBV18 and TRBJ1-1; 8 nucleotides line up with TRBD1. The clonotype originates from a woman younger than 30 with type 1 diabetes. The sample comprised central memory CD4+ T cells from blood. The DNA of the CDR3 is TGTGCCAGCTCGACAGGGGAGAACACTGAAGCTTTCTTT. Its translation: CASSTGENTEAFF.